The next 17 T cell receptor beta chains were all read from a single sample in a study of identical twins (dated by TCRdb to 2016 to 2017). The library was made by 5' RACE. TCRdb records Illumina HiSeq 2000 as the sequencer. TCRdb reprocessing: public reads trimmed at Q25 with fastp, clones called with MiXCR, in-frame beta chains kept. CDR3 protein sequences are deduplicated, and each keeps its most common genes and DNA. In all, the sample holds about 220,000 distinct CDR3 sequences, and about 7.5% of those were seen once. Of the sample, roughly 5% is held by the ten largest clones. These same records also appear under a second study, on yellow fever vaccine responses in identical twins.

Input material: CD8+ T cells sorted from blood. The receptors were gathered from a woman between 18 and 29 years old in good health.

This clonotype appeared a few times. The rearrangement links TRBV6-6 to TRBJ1-1; D remains ambiguous. The V and J ends lost 6 bases and 0 bases respectively, with 5 bases between them. The CDR3 is 12 amino acids. Per germline, CDR1 MNHNY and CDR2 SVGAGI (reference sequence). DNA for the CDR3: TGTGCCAGCAGACAGATGAACACTGAAGCTTTCTTT. Protein sequence: CASRQMNTEAFF.

This clonotype was picked up a small number of times. The chain carries TRBV20-1 and TRBJ1-1, with a weak D call TRBD1 (5 bases). V lost 0 bases and J 5 bases, leaving 16 bases between the germline ends. The germline gives CDR1 DFQATT, CDR2 SNEGSKA (reference sequence). The CDR3 is made up of 15 amino acids. CDR3 nucleotides: TGCAGTGCTAGAGATACGATTGGGGGATGGACTGAAGCTTTCTTT. Its protein product is CSARDTIGGWTEAFF.

This clonotype was recorded many times. The V call is TRBV4-1, the J call TRBJ2-5; 8 bases match TRBD1. The CDR3 length is 17 residues. Germline loops: CDR1 MGHRA, CDR2 YSYEKL. Trimming removed 1 base from V and 3 bases from J; junction bases left unmatched: 10. The CDR3: CASSQAEPGQAEETQYF. In DNA, the CDR3 is TGCGCCAGCAGCCAAGCCGAACCGGGACAGGCAGAAGAGACCCAGTACTTC.

CDR3 DNA sequence: TGTGCCAGCAGCGCCGTACCCTCGGGACCACTCTTAGTAGCTTTCTTT. Translated, it gives CASSAVPSGPLLVAFF. V usage is TRBV5-5 and J usage is TRBJ1-1; D is perhaps TRBD1 (5 bases). CDR1 and CDR2 (germline): SGHKS, YYEKEE (reference sequence). V was cut by 4 bases and J by 10 bases, with 26 bases left in between. This CDR3 spans 16 amino acids.

This clonotype occurred a few times. CDR3 sequence reads: CASSEALRNEQFF. The DNA for the CDR3 is TGTGCCAGCAGTGAAGCCCTCCGGAATGAGCAGTTCTTC. The chain carries TRBV2 and TRBJ2-1; D not resolved. The CDR3 has 13 amino acids. Between the trimmed V and J ends, which lost 0 bases and 7 bases, there was a span of 7 bases. From germline, CDR1 is SNHLY and CDR2 FYNNEI.

J is TRBJ2-7 and V is TRBV20-1; no definite D call. This CDR3 is 13 amino acids long. V lost 5 bases, J lost 3 bases, and 14 bases lay in between. The germline V gene encodes CDR1 DFQATT and CDR2 SNEGSKA (reference sequence). CDR3: CSAAPLTGYEQYV. DNA for the CDR3: TGCAGTGCTGCCCCCCTGACGGGCTACGAGCAGTACGTC.

This clonotype came up a few times. The chain links TRBV27 to TRBJ1-2, with 7 bases identical to TRBD1. Germline values: CDR1 MNHEY, CDR2 SMNVEV (reference sequence). The CDR3 consists of 18 residues. The trim removed 5 bases at V and 6 bases at J, leaving 21 bases unmatched. CDR3 protein: CASSLTHSTGYRINGYTF. DNA for the CDR3: TGTGCCAGCAGTCTAACCCATTCGACAGGGTACAGAATCAATGGCTACACCTTC.

V is TRBV7-3 and J is TRBJ2-1; 8 bases fit TRBD2. V lost 3 bases, J lost 8 bases, and 3 bases stayed unmatched. The CDR3 consists of 13 residues. Germline assignment: CDR1 SGHTA and CDR2 FQGTGA. CDR3 residues: CASSFGLADEQFF. In nucleotides, the CDR3 is TGTGCCAGCAGCTTCGGACTAGCCGATGAGCAGTTCTTC.

The chain uses TRBV6-2 or TRBV6-3 and TRBJ2-7; possible D gene TRBD1, 5 bases. The CDR3 loop spans 14 amino acids. V gave up 4 bases and J gave up 3 bases, with 13 bases separating them. Germline assignment: CDR1 MNHEY and CDR2 SVGEGT. The CDR3 bases are TGTGCCAGCAGTTCGTTACAGGCTCGCTACGAGCAGTACTTC. Translated, it gives CASSSLQARYEQYF.

This chain joins TRBV11-2 and TRBJ2-3; possible D gene TRBD1, 5 bases. Looked up from germline, CDR1 is SGHAT and CDR2 is FQNNGV. This CDR3 region has 15 residues. Trimming left V 4 bases short and J 0 bases short, with 11 bases between. The CDR3 loop is CASSYGAVSTDTQYF. The CDR3 DNA follows: TGTGCCAGCAGCTATGGGGCGGTTAGCACAGATACGCAGTATTTT.

This clonotype was seen repeatedly, ten times or more. V and J are TRBV11-1 and TRBJ2-7; D is uncertain. Trimming took off 4 bases at V and 0 bases at J, with 7 bases between the two ends. Germline V lookup: CDR1 SGHAT, CDR2 FQDESV (reference sequence). The length of the CDR3 is 13 residues. The CDR3 region is CASSSGPSYEQYV. The CDR3 DNA sequence: TGTGCCAGCAGCTCGGGTCCCTCCTACGAGCAGTACGTC.

This clonotype was seen a handful of times. V and J are TRBV7-8 and TRBJ2-7, with TRBD2 matching over 7 bases. The CDR3 covers 15 residues. Germline CDR1 reads SGHVS; CDR2 reads FQNEAQ. Germline trimming cut 1 base from V and 2 bases from J; bases unmatched to any gene: 5. CDR3 nucleotides: TGTGCCAGCAGCTTAGGGGGAGGACTAGCCTACGAGCAGTACGTC. Protein product: CASSLGGGLAYEQYV.

At least ten counts were recorded for this clonotype. This chain uses TRBV5-6 with TRBJ2-1; the D is unclear. The CDR3 is made up of 13 amino acids. The germline CDR1 and CDR2 sequences are SGHDT and YYEEEE. The V end lost 2 bases, the J end lost 2 bases, and 5 bases lay between the germline ends. The CDR3 bases are TGTGCCAGCAGCTTAGATGCCTACAATGAGCAGTTCTTC. Its protein product is CASSLDAYNEQFF.

This clonotype was counted only a few times. The chain combines TRBV11-2 with TRBJ2-5; TRBD1 aligns across 7 bases. With 1 base clipped from V and 2 bases from J, the junction kept 4 bases outside the gene matches. The CDR3 is 15 amino acids. CDR1 SGHAT and CDR2 FQNNGV come from the germline V gene. The CDR3 loop reads CASSLVGTAQETQYF. For the CDR3, the DNA is TGTGCCAGCAGCTTAGTGGGGACAGCACAAGAGACCCAGTACTTC.

This clonotype occurred many times. The J gene is TRBJ1-5, the V gene TRBV12-3 or TRBV12-4; D is unresolved. V lost 3 bases and J 3 bases, leaving 9 bases between the germline ends. The CDR3 has 14 residues. DNA of the CDR3: TGTGCCAGCAGTTTCGATACAGTCAATCAGCCCCAGCATTTT. Its translation: CASSFDTVNQPQHF.

In its sample, this clonotype was seen a few times. The V call is TRBV7-2, the J call TRBJ2-7; D remains unclear. The CDR3 spans 15 residues. The V gene lost 1 base and the J gene lost 4 bases, with 14 bases spanning the gap. Germline V gene data show CDR1 as SGHTA and CDR2 as FQGNSA. The CDR3, as DNA: TGTGCCAGCAGCTTAGAACACCACGTATCTTACGAGCAGTACTTC. Protein product: CASSLEHHVSYEQYF.

This clonotype was detected a few times. The chain joins TRBV15 to TRBJ2-7; possibly TRBD2 for D (5 bases). The CDR3 consists of 13 residues. Germline CDR1 and CDR2: LNHNV and YYDKDF (reference sequence). V lost 5 bases and J lost 6, with 14 bases in between. DNA for the CDR3: TGTGCCACCAGCGACCGGAGGATGGGCGAGCAGTACTTC. Translated: CATSDRRMGEQYF.